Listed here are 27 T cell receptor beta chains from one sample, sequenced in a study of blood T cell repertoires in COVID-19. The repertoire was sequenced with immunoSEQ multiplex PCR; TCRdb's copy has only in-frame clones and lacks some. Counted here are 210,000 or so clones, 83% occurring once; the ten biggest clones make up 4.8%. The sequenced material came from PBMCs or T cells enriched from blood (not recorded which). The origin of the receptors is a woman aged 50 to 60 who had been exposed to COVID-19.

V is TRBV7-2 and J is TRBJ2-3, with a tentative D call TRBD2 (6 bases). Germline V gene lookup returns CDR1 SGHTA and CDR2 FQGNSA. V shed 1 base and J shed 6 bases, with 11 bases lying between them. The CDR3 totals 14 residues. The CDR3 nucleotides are TGTGCCAGCAGCTTAGACGGGGGTTACGATACGCAGTATTTT. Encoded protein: CASSLDGGYDTQYF. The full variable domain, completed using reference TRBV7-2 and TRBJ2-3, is GAGVSQSPSNKVTEKGKDVELRCDPISGHTALYWYRQSLGQGLEFLIYFQGNSAPDKSGLPSDRFSAERTGGSVSTLTIQRTQQEDSAVYLCASSLDGGYDTQYFGPGTRLTVL.

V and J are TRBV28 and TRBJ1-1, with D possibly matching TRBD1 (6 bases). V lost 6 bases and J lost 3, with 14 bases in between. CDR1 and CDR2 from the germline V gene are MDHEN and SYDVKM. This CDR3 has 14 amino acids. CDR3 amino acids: CASSPQQGYTEAFF. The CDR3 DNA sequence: TGTGCCAGCAGCCCGCAACAGGGCTACACTGAAGCTTTCTTT.

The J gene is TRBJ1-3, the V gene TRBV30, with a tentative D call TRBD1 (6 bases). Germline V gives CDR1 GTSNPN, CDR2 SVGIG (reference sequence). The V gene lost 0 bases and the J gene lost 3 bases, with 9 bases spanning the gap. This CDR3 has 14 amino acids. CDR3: CAWSVAGVGNTIYF. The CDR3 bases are TGTGCCTGGAGTGTTGCAGGGGTTGGAAACACCATATATTTT.

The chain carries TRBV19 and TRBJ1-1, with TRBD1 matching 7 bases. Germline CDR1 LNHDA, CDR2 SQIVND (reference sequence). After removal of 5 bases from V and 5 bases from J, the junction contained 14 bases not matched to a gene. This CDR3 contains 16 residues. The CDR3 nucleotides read TGTGCCAGTAGTTCCTCAGGGGGTAGGAGGACAACTGAAGCTTTCTTT. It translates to CASSSSGGRRTTEAFF.

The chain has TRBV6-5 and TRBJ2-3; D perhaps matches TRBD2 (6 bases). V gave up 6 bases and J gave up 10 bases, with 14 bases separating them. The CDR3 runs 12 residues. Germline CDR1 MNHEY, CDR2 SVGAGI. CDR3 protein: CASSSPGLAQYF. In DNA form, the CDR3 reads TGTGCCAGCAGCTCCCCGGGACTGGCGCAGTATTTT.

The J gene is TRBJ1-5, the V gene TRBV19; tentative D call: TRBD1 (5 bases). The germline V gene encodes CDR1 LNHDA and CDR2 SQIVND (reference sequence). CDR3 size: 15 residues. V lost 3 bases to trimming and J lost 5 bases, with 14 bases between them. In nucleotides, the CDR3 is TGTGCCAGTAGTATCAATTTAAAAGGGGATCAGCCCCAGCATTTT. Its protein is CASSINLKGDQPQHF.

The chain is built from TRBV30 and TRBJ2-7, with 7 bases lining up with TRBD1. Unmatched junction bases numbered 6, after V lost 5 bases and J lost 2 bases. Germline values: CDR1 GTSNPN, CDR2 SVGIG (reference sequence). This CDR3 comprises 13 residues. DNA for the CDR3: TGTGCCTGGGGGTTTGACAGGGCCTACGAGCAGTACTTC. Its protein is CAWGFDRAYEQYF.

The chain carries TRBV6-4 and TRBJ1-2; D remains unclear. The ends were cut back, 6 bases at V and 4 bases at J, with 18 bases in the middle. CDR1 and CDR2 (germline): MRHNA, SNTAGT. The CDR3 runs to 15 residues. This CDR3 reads CASSNPTACAYGYTF. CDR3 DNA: TGTGCCAGCAGCAATCCAACAGCTTGCGCCTATGGCTACACCTTC.

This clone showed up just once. For the CDR3, the DNA is TGTGCCAGCAGTTACCTGGTGGCGAACACTGAAGCTTTCTTT. Residues: CASSYLVANTEAFF. This rearrangement joins TRBV6-2 or TRBV6-3 to TRBJ1-1; no firm D call. Per germline, CDR1 MNHEY and CDR2 SVGEGT. Trimming cost V 2 bases and J 1 base, with 8 bases left between them. The CDR3 is made up of 14 amino acids.

DNA for the CDR3: TGTGCCAGCAGCCAAGTGAGGTCTAGCGGGGTTTACAATGAGCAGTTCTTC. Translating it yields CASSQVRSSGVYNEQFF. The chain joins TRBV3-1 (or the pseudogene TRBV3-2) to TRBJ2-1, with 9 bases that match TRBD2. This CDR3 is 17 amino acids long. J gave up 4 bases and V 1 base, and 8 bases lay outside the gene matches. The V gene's germline CDR1 is LGHDT and CDR2 YNNKEL (reference sequence).

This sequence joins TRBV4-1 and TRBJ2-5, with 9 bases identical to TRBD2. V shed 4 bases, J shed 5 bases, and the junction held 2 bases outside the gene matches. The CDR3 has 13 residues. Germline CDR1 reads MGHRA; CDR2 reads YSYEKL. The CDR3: CASSLLAGETQYF. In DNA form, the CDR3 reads TGCGCCAGCAGCCTTCTAGCGGGGGAGACCCAGTACTTC.

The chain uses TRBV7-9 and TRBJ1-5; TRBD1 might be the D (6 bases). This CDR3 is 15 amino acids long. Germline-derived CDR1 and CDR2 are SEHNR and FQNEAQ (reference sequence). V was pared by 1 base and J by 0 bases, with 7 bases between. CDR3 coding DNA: TGTGCCAGCAGCTTAGGGACAGATAGCAATCAGCCCCAGCATTTT. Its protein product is CASSLGTDSNQPQHF. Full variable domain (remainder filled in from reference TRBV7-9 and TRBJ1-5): DTGVSQNPRHKITKRGQNVTFRCDPISEHNRLYWYRQTLGQGPEFLTYFQNEAQLEKSRLLSDRFSAERPKGSFSTLEIQRTEQGDSAMYLCASSLGTDSNQPQHFGDGTRLSIL.

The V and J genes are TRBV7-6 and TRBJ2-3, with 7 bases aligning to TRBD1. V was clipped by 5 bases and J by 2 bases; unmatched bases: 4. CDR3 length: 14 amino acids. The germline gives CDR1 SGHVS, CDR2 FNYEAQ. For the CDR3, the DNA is TGTGCCAGCAGCCGTGGGACAGTCACAGATACGCAGTATTTT. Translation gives CASSRGTVTDTQYF.

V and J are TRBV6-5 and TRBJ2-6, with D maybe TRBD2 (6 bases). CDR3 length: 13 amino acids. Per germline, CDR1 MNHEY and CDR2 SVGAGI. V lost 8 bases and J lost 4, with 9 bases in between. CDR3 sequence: CASGGSGANVLTF. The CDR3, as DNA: TGTGCCAGCGGGGGGTCCGGGGCCAACGTCCTGACTTTC.

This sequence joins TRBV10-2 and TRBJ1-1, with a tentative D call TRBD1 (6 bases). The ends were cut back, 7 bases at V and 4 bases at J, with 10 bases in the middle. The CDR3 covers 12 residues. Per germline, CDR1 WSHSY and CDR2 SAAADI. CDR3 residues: CASNQGLTEAFF. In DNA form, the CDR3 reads TGCGCCAGCAATCAGGGGCTCACTGAAGCTTTCTTT.

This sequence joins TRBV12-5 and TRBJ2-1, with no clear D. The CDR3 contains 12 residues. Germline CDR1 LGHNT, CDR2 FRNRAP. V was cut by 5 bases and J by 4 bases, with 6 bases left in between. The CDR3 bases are TGTGCTAGTGGTCTAGAATACAATGAGCAGTTCTTC. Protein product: CASGLEYNEQFF.

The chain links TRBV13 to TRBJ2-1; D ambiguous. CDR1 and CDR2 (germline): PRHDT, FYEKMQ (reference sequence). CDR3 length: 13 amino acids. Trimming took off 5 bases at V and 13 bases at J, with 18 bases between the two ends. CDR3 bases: TGTGCCAGCAGCCCTCCTTATAGTACTGGTCAGTTCTTC. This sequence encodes CASSPPYSTGQFF. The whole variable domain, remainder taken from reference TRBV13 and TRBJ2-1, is AAGVIQSPRHLIKEKRETATLKCYPIPRHDTVYWYQQGPGQDPQFLISFYEKMQSDKGSIPDRFSAQQFSDYHSELNMSSLELGDSALYFCASSPPYSTGQFFGPGTRLTVL.

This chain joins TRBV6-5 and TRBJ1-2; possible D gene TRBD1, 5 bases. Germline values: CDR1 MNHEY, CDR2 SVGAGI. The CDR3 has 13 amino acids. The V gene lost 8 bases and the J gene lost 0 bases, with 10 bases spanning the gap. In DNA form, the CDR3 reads TGTGCCAGCGCCAGGGAAACTAACTATGGCTACACCTTC. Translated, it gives CASARETNYGYTF.

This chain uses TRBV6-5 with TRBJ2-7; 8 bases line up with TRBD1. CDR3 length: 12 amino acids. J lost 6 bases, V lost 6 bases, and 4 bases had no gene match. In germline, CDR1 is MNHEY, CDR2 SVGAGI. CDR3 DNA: TGTGCCAGCAGGACAGGGGAAGGCGAGCAGTACTTC. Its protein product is CASRTGEGEQYF.

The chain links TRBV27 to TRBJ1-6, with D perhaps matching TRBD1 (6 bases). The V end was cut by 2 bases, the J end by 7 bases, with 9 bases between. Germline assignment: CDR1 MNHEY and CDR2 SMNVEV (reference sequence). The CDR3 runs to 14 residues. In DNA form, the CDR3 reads TGTGCCAGCAGTTTACAGGGGCCCAATTCACCCCTCCACTTT. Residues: CASSLQGPNSPLHF.

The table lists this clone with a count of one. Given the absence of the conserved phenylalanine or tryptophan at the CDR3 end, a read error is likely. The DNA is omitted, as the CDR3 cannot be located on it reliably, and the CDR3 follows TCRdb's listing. The CDR3 here is CASSKIPES. The rearrangement uses TRBV21-1 and TRBJ2-7; the D segment call TRBD2 is taken from the table without a DNA check. TRBV21-1 is a pseudogene. The length of the CDR3 is 9 amino acids, counting both ends.

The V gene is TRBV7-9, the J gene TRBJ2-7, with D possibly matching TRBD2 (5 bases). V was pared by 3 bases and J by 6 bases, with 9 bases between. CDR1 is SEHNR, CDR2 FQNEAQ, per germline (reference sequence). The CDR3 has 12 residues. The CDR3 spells CASSFTEGEQYF. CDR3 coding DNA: TGTGCCAGCAGCTTCACCGAGGGCGAGCAGTACTTC.

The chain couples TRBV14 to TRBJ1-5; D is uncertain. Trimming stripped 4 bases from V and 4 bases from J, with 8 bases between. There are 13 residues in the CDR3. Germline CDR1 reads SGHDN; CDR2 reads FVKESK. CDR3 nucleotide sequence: TGTGCCAGCAGCCTGACGACTAATCAGCCCCAGCATTTT. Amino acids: CASSLTTNQPQHF. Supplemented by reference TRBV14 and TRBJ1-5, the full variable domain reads EAGVTQFPSHSVIEKGQTVTLRCDPISGHDNLYWYRRVMGKEIKFLLHFVKESKQDESGMPNNRFLAERTGGTYSTLKVQPAELEDSGVYFCASSLTTNQPQHFGDGTRLSIL.

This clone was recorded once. The CDR3 DNA is TGCGCCAGCAGCCAAGATCTCCCCTTGAGCTCCTACAATGAGCAGTTCTTC. As protein: CASSQDLPLSSYNEQFF. The chain links TRBV4-3 to TRBJ2-1, with unresolved D. V gave up 0 bases and J gave up 0 bases, with 12 bases separating them. Germline V gene lookup returns CDR1 LGHNA and CDR2 YSLEER. The CDR3 loop spans 17 amino acids.

The CDR3 region is CASSTAGDLVYSNQPQHF. The CDR3 coding sequence is TGTGCCAGTAGTACCGCAGGGGACCTAGTTTATAGCAATCAGCCCCAGCATTTT. This chain joins TRBV19 and TRBJ1-5; D is perhaps TRBD1 (6 bases). The CDR3 runs to 18 residues. Trimming removed 4 bases from V and 0 bases from J, with 19 bases in between. Per germline, CDR1 LNHDA and CDR2 SQIVND (reference sequence).

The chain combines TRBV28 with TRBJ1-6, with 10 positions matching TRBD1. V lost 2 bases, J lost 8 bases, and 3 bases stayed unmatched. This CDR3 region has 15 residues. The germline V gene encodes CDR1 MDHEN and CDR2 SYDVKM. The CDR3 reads CASSLRDRGHSPLHF. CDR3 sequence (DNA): TGTGCCAGCAGTTTAAGGGACAGGGGTCATTCACCCCTCCACTTT.

The CDR3 here is CASSPQGATNEKLFF. The CDR3 region has the DNA TGTGCCAGCTCACCTCAGGGTGCAACTAATGAAAAACTGTTTTTT. The J gene is TRBJ1-4, the V gene TRBV18, with a possible D match to TRBD1 (5 bases). Germline CDR1 and CDR2: KGHSH and LQKENI. The V gene lost 3 bases and the J gene lost 0 bases, with 8 bases spanning the gap. The CDR3 length is 15 residues.